Here is one TCR beta chain with its context. The data stem from a study of cytomegalovirus exposure and HLA in healthy donors. V dropped 8 bases and J dropped 4 bases, with 17 bases sitting between them. This CDR3 is 14 amino acids long. CDR1 and CDR2 (germline): MNHNS, SASEGT. The PCR ran on 60 Vbeta and 13 Jbeta primers. TCRdb's copy holds only in-frame clones and misses some; the assay was immunoSEQ multiplex PCR. The data hold 95,000 to 110,000 clones, with 65% to 85% observed a single time. The TCR comes from a man younger than 35 in good health and CMV-seronegative. The specimen was PBMCs. The V gene is TRBV6-1, the J gene TRBJ1-2; D is undetermined. As DNA, the CDR3 is TGTGCCAGCCGTCGCGGGAGGGAAGGCTATGGCTACACCTTC. Encoded protein: CASRRGREGYGYTF.